The sample holds many counts of the clone carrying this TCR beta chain. The data were obtained in a study of T cells in Graves' hyperthyroidism and ophthalmopathy. Amplified TCR beta CDR3 regions derived from RNA transcripts. The HTBI primer set drove a first-round RT-PCR of the TCR CDR3. One entry per CDR3 protein results from TCRdb running MiXCR on the multiplex PCR reads. The repertoire includes hundreds of thousands of distinct CDR3 sequences, 19% of them detected once, and around 3.4% sits in the top ten. The V end was cut by 6 bases, the J end by 0 bases, with 9 bases between. This CDR3 spans 13 amino acids. The V gene's germline CDR1 is LGHDT and CDR2 YNNKEL (reference sequence).

The chain couples TRBV3-1 to TRBJ2-7; the D is unclear. This receptor was obtained from a woman aged 18-30 years with Graves' hyperthyroidism. The sequencing sample was made of blood. CDR3 sequence: CASSHGRSYEQYF. The CDR3 DNA is TGTGCCAGCAGTCATGGCCGCTCCTACGAGCAGTACTTC.